The clone carrying this T cell receptor (beta chain) has at least ten counts. As yet, its antigen is unknown. The data stem from a study of cytomegalovirus exposure and HLA in healthy donors. Whole-study context: Within an early data release were around 80 million unique TCRs drawn from HLA-typed donors.

The study ran its PCR with 60 Vbeta and 13 Jbeta primers. Libraries were prepared by immunoSEQ multiplex PCR; TCRdb keeps only in-frame clonotypes and omits some of them. The table shows about 190,000 clones, with 65% to 80% occurring only once. Study outcomes and limitations: Reports showed the classifier diagnosing cytomegalovirus status with high specificity and sensitivity.

Germline V lookup: CDR1 SGHDT, CDR2 YYEEEE. The CDR3 runs to 14 residues. V was pared by 0 bases and J by 0 bases, with 6 bases between. The source is a man aged 25-40 years in good health and CMV-seropositive. The rearrangement links TRBV5-6 to TRBJ1-2; D possibly corresponds to TRBD1 (5 bases). Specimen: PBMCs. The CDR3 sequence is CASSLDRTNYGYTF. The CDR3 coding sequence is TGTGCCAGCAGCTTGGACAGGACTAACTATGGCTACACCTTC.